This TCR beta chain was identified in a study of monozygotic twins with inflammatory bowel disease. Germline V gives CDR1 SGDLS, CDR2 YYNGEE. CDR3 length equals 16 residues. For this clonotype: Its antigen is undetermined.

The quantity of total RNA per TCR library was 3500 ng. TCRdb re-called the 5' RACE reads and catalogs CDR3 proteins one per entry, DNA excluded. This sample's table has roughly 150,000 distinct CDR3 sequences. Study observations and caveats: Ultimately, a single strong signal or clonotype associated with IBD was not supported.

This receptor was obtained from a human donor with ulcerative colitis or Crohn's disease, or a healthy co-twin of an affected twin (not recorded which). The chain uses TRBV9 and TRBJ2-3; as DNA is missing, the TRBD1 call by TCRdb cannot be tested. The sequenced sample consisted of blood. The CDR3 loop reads CASALLGAGTTDTQYF.